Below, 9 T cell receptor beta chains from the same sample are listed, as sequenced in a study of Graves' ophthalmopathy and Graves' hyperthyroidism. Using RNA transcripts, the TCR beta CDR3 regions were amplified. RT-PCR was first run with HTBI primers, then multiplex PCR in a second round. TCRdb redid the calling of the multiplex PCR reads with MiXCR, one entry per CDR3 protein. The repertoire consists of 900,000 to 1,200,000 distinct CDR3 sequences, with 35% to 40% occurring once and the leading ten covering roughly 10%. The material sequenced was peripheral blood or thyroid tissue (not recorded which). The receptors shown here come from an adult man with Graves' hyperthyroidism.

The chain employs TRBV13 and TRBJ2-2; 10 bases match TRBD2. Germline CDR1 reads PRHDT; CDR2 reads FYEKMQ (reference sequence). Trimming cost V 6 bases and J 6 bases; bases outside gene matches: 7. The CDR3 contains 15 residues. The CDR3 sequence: CASSEAGGPSGELFF. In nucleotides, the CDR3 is TGTGCCAGCAGTGAAGCGGGAGGGCCCTCCGGGGAGCTGTTTTTT.

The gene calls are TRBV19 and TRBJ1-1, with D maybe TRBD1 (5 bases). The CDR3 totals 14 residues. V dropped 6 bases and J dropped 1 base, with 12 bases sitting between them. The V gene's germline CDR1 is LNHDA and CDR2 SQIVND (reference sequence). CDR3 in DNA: TGTGCCAGTAGCGCGGGACGGGAGAACACTGAAGCTTTCTTT. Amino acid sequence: CASSAGRENTEAFF.

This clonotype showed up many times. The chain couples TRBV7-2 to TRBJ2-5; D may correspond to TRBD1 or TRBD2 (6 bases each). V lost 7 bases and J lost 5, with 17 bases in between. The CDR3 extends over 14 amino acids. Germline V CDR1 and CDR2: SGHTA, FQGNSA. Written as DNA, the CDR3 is TGTGCCAGCACCATCACTGGGGGGCGCGAGACCCAGTACTTC. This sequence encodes CASTITGGRETQYF.

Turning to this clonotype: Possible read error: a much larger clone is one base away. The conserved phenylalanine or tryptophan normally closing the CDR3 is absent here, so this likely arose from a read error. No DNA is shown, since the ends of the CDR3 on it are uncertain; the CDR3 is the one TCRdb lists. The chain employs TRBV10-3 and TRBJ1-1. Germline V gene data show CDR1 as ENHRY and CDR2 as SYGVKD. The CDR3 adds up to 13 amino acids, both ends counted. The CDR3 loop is CASSGALRIPPST.

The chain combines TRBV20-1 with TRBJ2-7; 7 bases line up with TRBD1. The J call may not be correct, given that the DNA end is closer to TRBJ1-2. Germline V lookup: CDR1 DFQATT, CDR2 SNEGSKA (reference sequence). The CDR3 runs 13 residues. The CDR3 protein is CSARRTGLGGYTF. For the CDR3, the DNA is TGCAGTGCTAGGAGGACAGGTTTAGGAGGCTACACCTTC.

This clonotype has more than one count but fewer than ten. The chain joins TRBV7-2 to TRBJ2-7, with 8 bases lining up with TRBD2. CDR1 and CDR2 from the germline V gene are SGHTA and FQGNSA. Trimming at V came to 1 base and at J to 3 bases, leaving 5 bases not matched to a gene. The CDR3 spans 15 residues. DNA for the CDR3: TGTGCCAGCAGCTTAGAAGCGGGAGTAATCTACGAGCAGTACTTC. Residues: CASSLEAGVIYEQYF.

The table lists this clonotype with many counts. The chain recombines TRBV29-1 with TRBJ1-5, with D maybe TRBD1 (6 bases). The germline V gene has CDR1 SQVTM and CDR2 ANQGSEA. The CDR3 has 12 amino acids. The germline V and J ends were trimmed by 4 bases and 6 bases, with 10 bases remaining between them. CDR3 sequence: CSVGTDSQPQHF. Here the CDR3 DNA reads TGCAGCGTTGGGACAGATAGTCAGCCCCAGCATTTT.

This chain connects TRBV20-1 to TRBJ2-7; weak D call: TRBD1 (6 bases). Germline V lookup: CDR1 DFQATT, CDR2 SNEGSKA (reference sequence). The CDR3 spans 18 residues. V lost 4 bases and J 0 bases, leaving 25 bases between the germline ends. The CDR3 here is CSANDRNEILKLSYEQYF. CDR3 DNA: TGCAGTGCTAACGACAGGAACGAAATCTTAAAACTCTCCTACGAGCAGTACTTC.

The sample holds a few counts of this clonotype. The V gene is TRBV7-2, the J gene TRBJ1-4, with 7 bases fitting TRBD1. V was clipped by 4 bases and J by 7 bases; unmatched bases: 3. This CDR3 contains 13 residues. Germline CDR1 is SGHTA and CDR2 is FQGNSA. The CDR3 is CASSWDSREKLFF. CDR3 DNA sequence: TGTGCCAGCAGCTGGGACAGTCGTGAAAAACTGTTTTTT.